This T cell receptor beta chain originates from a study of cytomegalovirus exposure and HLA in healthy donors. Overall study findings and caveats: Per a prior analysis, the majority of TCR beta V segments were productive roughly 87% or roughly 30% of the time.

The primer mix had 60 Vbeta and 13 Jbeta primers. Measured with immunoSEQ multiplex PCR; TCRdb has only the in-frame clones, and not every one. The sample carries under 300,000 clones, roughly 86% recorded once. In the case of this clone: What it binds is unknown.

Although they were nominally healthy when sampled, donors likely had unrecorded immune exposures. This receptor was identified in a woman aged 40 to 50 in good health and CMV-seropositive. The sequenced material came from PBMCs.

In nucleotides, the CDR3 is TGTGCCAGCAGCCAAGATCCTGGTAGCCGGAATGAGCAGTTCTTC. Protein sequence: CASSQDPGSRNEQFF. The rearrangement links TRBV4-2 to TRBJ2-1; D not resolved. The CDR3 totals 15 residues. Trimming shortened V by 0 bases and J by 7 bases, and 13 bases separated the two germline ends. The germline V gene has CDR1 LGHNA and CDR2 YNFKEQ.